The entry that follows covers one TCR beta chain sequence. What it recognizes is unknown. These data originate in a study of CD8 T cells in ankylosing spondylitis. The CDR3 consists of 14 residues. V was pared by 4 bases and J by 6 bases, with 12 bases between. CDR1 is SGHTA and CDR2 is FQGNSA in the germline V gene. The study's findings and limits: Fewer than ten highly homologous variants made up a TCR beta motif that seemed to typify ankylosing spondylitis blood. As reported, disease-linked clones showed significant enrichment in matched ankylosing spondylitis synovial fluid.

Quantitative 5'-RACE with molecular barcodes was used to make the TCR beta libraries. Using its own MiXCR run on the 5' RACE reads, TCRdb lists one record per CDR3 protein. The table has around 280,000 distinct CDR3 sequences, 15% to 25% seen once. V and J are TRBV7-2 and TRBJ1-4, with D possibly TRBD1 on 6 matching bases. Source material: blood, either unsorted or a sorted T cell fraction (not recorded which). The TCR comes from a male donor with ankylosing spondylitis or in good health (not recorded which). The CDR3 coding sequence is TGTGCCAGCAGCTACCAGGGGAAAGATGAAAAACTGTTTTTT. Translated, it gives CASSYQGKDEKLFF.